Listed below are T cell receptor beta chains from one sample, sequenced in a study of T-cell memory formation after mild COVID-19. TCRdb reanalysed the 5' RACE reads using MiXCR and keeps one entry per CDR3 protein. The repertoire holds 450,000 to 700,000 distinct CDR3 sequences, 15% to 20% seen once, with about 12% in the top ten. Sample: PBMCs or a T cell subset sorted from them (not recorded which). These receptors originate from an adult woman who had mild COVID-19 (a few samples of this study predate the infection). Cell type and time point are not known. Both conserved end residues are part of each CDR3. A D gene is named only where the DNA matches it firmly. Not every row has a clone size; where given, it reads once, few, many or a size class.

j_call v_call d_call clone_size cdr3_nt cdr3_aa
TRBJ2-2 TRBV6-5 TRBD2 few TGTGCCAGCAGTTACTCTGGCGGGAGTACGGCCGGGGAGCTGTTTTTT CASSYSGGSTAGELFF
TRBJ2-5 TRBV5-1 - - TGCGCCAGCAGCCCAGGGGAGGAGACCCAGTACTTC CASSPGEETQYF
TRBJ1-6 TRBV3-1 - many TGTGCCAGCAGTCTCAACAGGGATCCCCTCCACTTT CASSLNRDPLHF
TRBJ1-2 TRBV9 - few TGTGCCAGCAGCGTAGAGGGCGTTACCCTTTTTGGCTACACCTTC CASSVEGVTLFGYTF
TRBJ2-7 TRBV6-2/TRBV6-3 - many TGTGCCAGCGGGCAGGGAGGCTACGAGCAGTACTTC CASGQGGYEQYF
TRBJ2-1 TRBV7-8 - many TGTGCCAGCAGCTTAGTGGGGGGCGCTGGCAATGAGCAGTTCTTC CASSLVGGAGNEQFF
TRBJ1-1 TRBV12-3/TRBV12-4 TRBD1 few TGTGCCACCTCGAAGAGGGCAGGGGGCCAGAGCACTGAAGCTTTCTTT CATSKRAGGQSTEAFF
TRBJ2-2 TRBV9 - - TGTGCCAGCAGCGTAGAGGGAAGTTTGACCGGGGAGCTGTTTTTT CASSVEGSLTGELFF
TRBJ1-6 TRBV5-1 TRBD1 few TGCGCCAGCAGCTTGCGTCCGACAGGGAGGGATTCACCCCTCCACTTT CASSLRPTGRDSPLHF
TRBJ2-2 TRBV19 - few TGTGCCAGTAAAGTGCGGGATTACACCGGGGAGCTGTTTTTT CASKVRDYTGELFF